The present entry profiles one T cell receptor (beta chain) with its context. The data originate from a study of blood T cell repertoires in COVID-19. Only in-frame clones appear in the TCRdb table, and some are missing; sequencing was by immunoSEQ multiplex PCR. In the table there are about 300,000 clones, approximately 84% of which are singletons. CDR1 and CDR2 from the germline V gene are SGHTA and FQGNSA. Trimming removed 3 bases from V and 0 bases from J, with 9 bases in between. The CDR3 has 14 amino acids. The J gene is TRBJ2-7, the V gene TRBV7-2, with no clear D. Sample: peripheral blood. The TCR sequence derives from a human donor with COVID-19, enrolled during active disease. The donor label of this sample is uncertain. CDR3 in amino acids: CASSLGYSSYEQYF. CDR3 nucleotide sequence: TGTGCCAGCAGCTTGGGCTACAGCTCCTACGAGCAGTACTTC.